Below, 30 T cell receptor beta chains from the same sample are listed, as sequenced in a study of shared clonotypes between healthy human individuals. Naivety among CD8 cells was defined by CD45RO negativity and positive CCR7 selection, thereby excluding terminally differentiated effector memory CD45RA+ cells. Libraries were prepared by immunoSEQ multiplex PCR; TCRdb keeps only in-frame clonotypes and omits some of them. The sample has more than 2 million clones, around 95% seen once; the top ten hold about 1.6%. The material sequenced was naive CD8+ T cells from PBMCs. The receptors shown here come from a man aged 18 to 29 in good health. Some clones in this sample may be carry-over from other donors' samples.

The chain recombines TRBV7-9 with TRBJ2-3; TRBD2 aligns across 9 bases. Germline loops: CDR1 SEHNR, CDR2 FQNEAQ (reference sequence). This CDR3 has 15 residues. After removal of 5 bases from V and 5 bases from J, the junction contained 8 bases not matched to a gene. CDR3 coding DNA: TGTGCCAGCAGCCCCCGGGTAGCGGGAGAAGATACGCAGTATTTT. It codes for CASSPRVAGEDTQYF.

The chain employs TRBV7-9 and TRBJ2-2; TRBD1 or TRBD2 may be the D gene (5 bases each). The CDR3 has 15 residues. Germline values: CDR1 SEHNR, CDR2 FQNEAQ (reference sequence). The V gene lost 2 bases and the J gene lost 4 bases, with 11 bases spanning the gap. CDR3 nucleotides: TGTGCCAGCAGCTTATGGGACGGATTCACCGGGGAGCTGTTTTTT. It specifies CASSLWDGFTGELFF.

The chain joins TRBV28 to TRBJ2-2; unclear D gene. The CDR3 is 13 residues long. Trimming left V 6 bases short and J 6 bases short, with 11 bases between. Looked up from germline, CDR1 is MDHEN and CDR2 is SYDVKM. CDR3 in amino acids: CASSPTAAGELFF. In DNA form, the CDR3 reads TGTGCCAGCAGCCCGACCGCGGCCGGGGAGCTGTTTTTT. Looking up the rest from reference TRBV28 and TRBJ2-2 gives the full variable domain: DVKVTQSSRYLVKRTGEKVFLECVQDMDHENMFWYRQDPGLGLRLIYFSYDVKMKEKGDIPEGYSVSREKKERFSLILESASTNQTSMYLCASSPTAAGELFFGEGSRLTVL.

The sample holds one count of this clone. V gene TRBV5-6 combines with J gene TRBJ2-7; TRBD2 agrees at 9 bases. CDR1 and CDR2 (germline): SGHDT, YYEEEE. V lost 0 bases, J lost 3 bases, and 4 bases stayed unmatched. The CDR3 consists of 15 residues. CDR3 in amino acids: CASSLGLAGFYEQYF. DNA for the CDR3: TGTGCCAGCAGCTTGGGTCTAGCGGGATTCTACGAGCAGTACTTC.

This clone occurred once. The rearrangement links TRBV5-1 to TRBJ2-5; 8 bases line up with TRBD1. Germline V gene sequence: CDR1 SGHRS, CDR2 YFSETQ. Losses at the gene ends were 1 base for V and 9 bases for J; bases not matched to a gene: 17. This CDR3 contains 17 residues. The CDR3 is CASSLYPPGGIGEAQYF. Written as DNA, the CDR3 is TGCGCCAGCAGCTTGTATCCTCCAGGGGGCATCGGGGAGGCCCAGTACTTC.

V is TRBV7-3 and J is TRBJ2-2; TRBD2 matches 13 bases. J was trimmed by 1 base and V by 5 bases; bases with no gene match: 4. The germline gives CDR1 SGHTA, CDR2 FQGTGA. The CDR3 is 17 amino acids. The DNA for the CDR3 is TGTGCCAGCAGCCCGGGACTAGCGGGAATGAACACCGGGGAGCTGTTTTTT. Protein sequence: CASSPGLAGMNTGELFF.

V and J are TRBV6-5 and TRBJ1-3; unclear D gene. The CDR3 extends over 14 amino acids. Germline CDR1 and CDR2: MNHEY and SVGAGI. V was trimmed by 2 bases and J by 4 bases, leaving 9 bases between them. CDR3 sequence: CASSYTDDGNTIYF. DNA for the CDR3: TGTGCCAGCAGTTACACCGACGACGGAAACACCATATATTTT.

For this clone: Other DNA variants within this sample encode the same CDR3. The chain combines TRBV7-9 with TRBJ1-6, with D uncertain. The CDR3 spans 12 residues. The germline V and J ends were trimmed by 3 bases and 8 bases, with 5 bases remaining between them. From germline, CDR1 is SEHNR and CDR2 FQNEAQ (reference sequence). CDR3 residues: CASSFGDSPLHF. The CDR3 region has the DNA TGTGCCAGCAGCTTCGGGGATTCACCCCTCCACTTT.

J is TRBJ1-1 and V is TRBV7-6, with D perhaps matching TRBD1 (5 bases). The germline gives CDR1 SGHVS, CDR2 FNYEAQ. CDR3 size: 13 residues. V was pared by 2 bases and J by 1 base, with 5 bases between. The CDR3 loop reads CASSLTGNTEAFF. The CDR3, as DNA: TGTGCCAGCAGCTTAACAGGGAACACTGAAGCTTTCTTT.

In this sample, this clone turned up a few times. This chain links TRBV27 with TRBJ1-5; the D is unclear. Trimming took off 4 bases at V and 0 bases at J, with 7 bases between the two ends. In germline, CDR1 is MNHEY, CDR2 SMNVEV (reference sequence). The CDR3 consists of 14 residues. CDR3: CASSSQDSNQPQHF. CDR3 bases: TGTGCCAGCAGTTCGCAGGATAGCAATCAGCCCCAGCATTTT.

V is TRBV6-6 and J is TRBJ1-5; D is unclear. Germline V gives CDR1 MNHNY, CDR2 SVGAGI (reference sequence). The CDR3 runs to 15 residues. The V end lost 2 bases, the J end lost 0 bases, and 8 bases lay between the germline ends. DNA for the CDR3: TGTGCCAGCAGTTACGACCGGATTAGCAATCAGCCCCAGCATTTT. Encoded protein: CASSYDRISNQPQHF.

On this clone itself: The sample carries other DNA sequences with the same CDR3. This chain uses TRBV2 with TRBJ2-7; 7 bases fit TRBD2. This CDR3 has 13 residues. V lost 6 bases to trimming and J lost 4 bases; unmatched junction nucleotides: 6. The germline V gene encodes CDR1 SNHLY and CDR2 FYNNEI. CDR3 nucleotides: TGTGCCAGCAGATTAGCGGGTCGGTACGAGCAGTACTTC. Protein sequence: CASRLAGRYEQYF.

This sequence joins TRBV7-8 and TRBJ2-1; a weak D match, TRBD2 (6 bases). Germline CDR1 SGHVS, CDR2 FQNEAQ. The CDR3 sequence is 14 residues long. The V end was cut by 1 base, the J end by 8 bases, with 12 bases between. For the CDR3, the DNA is TGTGCCAGCAGCTTAGTGTCTCGGAGGGATGAGCAGTTCTTC. Protein: CASSLVSRRDEQFF.

CDR3 loop: CASGVPAGEQFF. CDR3 DNA sequence: TGTGCCAGCGGGGTCCCGGCGGGGGAGCAGTTCTTC. The chain couples TRBV7-9 to TRBJ2-1; tentative D call: TRBD2 (6 bases). This CDR3 spans 12 amino acids. Germline V lookup: CDR1 SEHNR, CDR2 FQNEAQ (reference sequence). The V and J ends lost 8 bases and 10 bases respectively, with 15 bases between them.

The chain recombines TRBV27 with TRBJ2-2, with 15 positions matching TRBD2. CDR3 size: 20 residues. Germline CDR1 is MNHEY and CDR2 is SMNVEV (reference sequence). The J segment lost 3 bases and the V segment lost 5 bases, leaving 13 bases of the junction unmatched. The CDR3 sequence: CASSAYGLAGGHGDTGELFF. In DNA form, the CDR3 reads TGTGCCAGCAGTGCGTACGGACTAGCGGGAGGGCATGGCGACACCGGGGAGCTGTTTTTT.

The chain joins TRBV28 to TRBJ2-7, with TRBD1 identical over 8 bases. Germline trimming cut 5 bases from V and 2 bases from J; bases unmatched to any gene: 5. Germline loops: CDR1 MDHEN, CDR2 SYDVKM. The CDR3 loop spans 14 amino acids. In DNA, the CDR3 is TGTGCCAGCAGTCCGGGACAGGCAGCCTACGAGCAGTACTTC. Protein sequence: CASSPGQAAYEQYF. The whole variable domain, remainder taken from reference TRBV28 and TRBJ2-7, is DVKVTQSSRYLVKRTGEKVFLECVQDMDHENMFWYRQDPGLGLRLIYFSYDVKMKEKGDIPEGYSVSREKKERFSLILESASTNQTSMYLCASSPGQAAYEQYFGPGTRLTVT.

V gene TRBV28 combines with J gene TRBJ2-7; TRBD2 might be the D (5 bases). This CDR3 contains 14 residues. Trimming pared 5 bases from V and 8 bases from J, leaving 19 bases between. Per germline, CDR1 MDHEN and CDR2 SYDVKM. In nucleotides, the CDR3 is TGTGCCAGCAGTCCGGAGCGGCCCCTGGGAAAGCAGTACTTC. Its protein product is CASSPERPLGKQYF. Based on the CDR3 plus reference TRBV28 and TRBJ2-7, the full variable domain is DVKVTQSSRYLVKRTGEKVFLECVQDMDHENMFWYRQDPGLGLRLIYFSYDVKMKEKGDIPEGYSVSREKKERFSLILESASTNQTSMYLCASSPERPLGKQYFGPGTRLTVT.

This rearrangement joins TRBV9 to TRBJ2-2; D uncertain. Germline CDR1 SGDLS, CDR2 YYNGEE. The CDR3 has 15 amino acids. Trimming pared 0 bases from V and 4 bases from J, leaving 10 bases between. The CDR3 protein is CASSVEAQATGELFF. For the CDR3, the DNA is TGTGCCAGCAGCGTAGAGGCCCAAGCCACCGGGGAGCTGTTTTTT.

This clone was recorded once. This CDR3 is also generated by other DNA sequences in the sample. The chain is built from TRBV28 and TRBJ2-1; 7 nucleotides line up with TRBD2. J lost 10 bases, V lost 6 bases, and 3 bases had no gene match. Germline lookup yields CDR1 MDHEN and CDR2 SYDVKM. The CDR3 has 11 residues. The CDR3 coding sequence is TGTGCCAGCAGCCCCGGGGGGGAGCAGTTCTTC. Its protein product is CASSPGGEQFF.

The chain combines TRBV29-1 with TRBJ2-4; D possibly corresponds to TRBD1 (6 bases). Looked up from germline, CDR1 is SQVTM and CDR2 is ANQGSEA. The CDR3 runs to 13 residues. Trimming took off 7 bases at V and 0 bases at J, with 10 bases between the two ends. In DNA form, the CDR3 reads TGCAGCGGCGCACAGGGAGCCAAAAACATTCAGTACTTC. Protein sequence: CSGAQGAKNIQYF.

The chain uses TRBV28 and TRBJ2-1, with D maybe TRBD2 (5 bases). The CDR3 loop spans 17 amino acids. Germline CDR1 and CDR2: MDHEN and SYDVKM. The V and J ends lost 3 bases and 7 bases respectively, with 22 bases between them. The DNA for the CDR3 is TGTGCCAGCAGTTTGACCCCCGGTAGCGATACCGGTAATGAGCAGTTCTTC. Its translation: CASSLTPGSDTGNEQFF.

The rearrangement joins TRBV2 to TRBJ2-1; D gene ambiguous. Germline V gives CDR1 SNHLY, CDR2 FYNNEI. This CDR3 comprises 13 residues. V lost 10 bases and J 5 bases, leaving 15 bases between the germline ends. The CDR3 here is CATGRRKDNEQFF. The CDR3 DNA reads TGTGCCACCGGACGAAGGAAAGACAATGAGCAGTTCTTC. Looking up the rest from reference TRBV2 and TRBJ2-1 gives the full variable domain: EPEVTQTPSHQVTQMGQEVILRCVPISNHLYFYWYRQILGQKVEFLVSFYNNEISEKSEIFDDQFSVERPDGSNFTLKIRSTKLEDSAMYFCATGRRKDNEQFFGPGTRLTVL.

The chain has TRBV29-1 and TRBJ2-7; 7 bases line up with TRBD2. This CDR3 has 14 residues. Unmatched junction bases numbered 15, after V lost 8 bases and J lost 5 bases. The germline gives CDR1 SQVTM, CDR2 ANQGSEA. CDR3 in amino acids: CSPDGGRASHEQYF. In DNA form, the CDR3 reads TGCAGCCCCGATGGGGGGAGGGCGTCCCACGAGCAGTACTTC.

This chain uses TRBV6-1 with TRBJ2-2; the D gene is possibly TRBD2 (5 bases). The CDR3 runs 14 residues. Germline lookup yields CDR1 MNHNS and CDR2 SASEGT. Trimming left V 1 base short and J 4 bases short, with 7 bases between. The CDR3, as DNA: TGTGCCAGCAGTGAAGTTGCGGGCACCGGGGAGCTGTTTTTT. Its protein is CASSEVAGTGELFF.

The genes are TRBV27 and TRBJ1-2; 9 nucleotides line up with TRBD1. CDR1 MNHEY and CDR2 SMNVEV come from the germline V gene (reference sequence). V shed 6 bases, J shed 5 bases, and the junction held 4 bases outside the gene matches. The CDR3 totals 13 residues. The CDR3 region has the DNA TGTGCCAGCAGACAGGGGGCAGGGTATGGCTACACCTTC. The encoded protein is CASRQGAGYGYTF.

The V gene is TRBV16, the J gene TRBJ2-3; a possible D gene is TRBD2 (5 bases). CDR1 KGHSY and CDR2 FQNENV come from the germline V gene. The CDR3 extends over 11 amino acids. The V end was cut by 4 bases, the J end by 8 bases, with 7 bases between. The CDR3 DNA is TGTGCCAGCAGCCGGGGAGTTACGCAGTATTTT. The encoded protein is CASSRGVTQYF.

The chain joins TRBV7-9 to TRBJ2-2; D is uncertain. The CDR3 has 10 amino acids. Germline CDR1 reads SEHNR; CDR2 reads FQNEAQ (reference sequence). Deletions cut 10 bases from V and 4 bases from J, with 4 bases between. The DNA for the CDR3 is TGTGCCACGATCACCGGGGAGCTGTTTTTT. Amino acid sequence: CATITGELFF.

Details on this clone: Other DNA sequences of this sample code for an identical CDR3. The chain combines TRBV27 with TRBJ2-7; 13 bases align to TRBD2. Germline CDR1 is MNHEY and CDR2 is SMNVEV (reference sequence). V gave up 6 bases and J gave up 6 bases; unmatched junction bases: 5. CDR3 length equals 14 residues. This chain's CDR3 is CASRLAGGPGEQYF. The CDR3 nucleotides are TGTGCCAGCAGACTAGCGGGAGGGCCCGGCGAGCAGTACTTC.

This chain's CDR3 is CSVQPPGRYYGYTF. In nucleotides, the CDR3 is TGCAGCGTCCAACCCCCAGGGAGGTACTATGGCTACACCTTC. This chain uses TRBV29-1 with TRBJ1-2, with D possibly matching TRBD1 (5 bases). The CDR3 length is 14 residues. Looked up from germline, CDR1 is SQVTM and CDR2 is ANQGSEA. The germline V and J ends were trimmed by 6 bases and 3 bases, with 17 bases remaining between them. The full variable domain, with the rest looked up from reference TRBV29-1 and TRBJ1-2, is SAVISQKPSRDICQRGTSLTIQCQVDSQVTMMFWYRQQPGQSLTLIATANQGSEATYESGFVIDKFPISRPNLTFSTLTVSNMSPEDSSIYLCSVQPPGRYYGYTFGSGTRLTVV.

The rearrangement joins TRBV28 to TRBJ2-7; 7 nucleotides align to TRBD1. The germline CDR1 and CDR2 sequences are MDHEN and SYDVKM. There are 16 residues in the CDR3. V trimming: 6 bases; J trimming: 0 bases; junction bases outside the gene matches: 11. CDR3 amino acids: CASSLAGDSSSYEQYF. The CDR3 region has the DNA TGTGCCAGCAGCCTTGCCGGGGACAGTTCCTCCTACGAGCAGTACTTC.